This TCR beta chain was profiled in a study of shared clonotypes between healthy human individuals. Per the germline V gene, CDR1 is MGHRA and CDR2 is YSYEKL. The CDR3 spans 16 residues. V lost 4 bases and J 3 bases, leaving 17 bases between the germline ends. In regard to this clone: The antigen is unknown.

Measured with immunoSEQ multiplex PCR; TCRdb has only the in-frame clones, and not every one. The sample carries around 2,000,000 clones, less than 95% recorded once. Only CD45RO-negative cells positively selected for CCR7 counted as naive CD8 cells, so terminally differentiated effector memory CD45RA+ cells were excluded. Whole-study results and caveats: Relative to their counterparts shared across all four donors, non-shared clonotypes exhibited diminished generation probabilities. Read depth was anticipated to influence clonotype sharing among donors.

Source material: naive CD8+ T cells sorted from blood. The origin of this receptor is a man aged 18 to 35 in good health. J is TRBJ2-3 and V is TRBV4-1, with D perhaps matching TRBD2 (6 bases). CDR3 nucleotides: TGCGCCAGCAGCCTTCTAACGGGGGTAACGACAGATACGCAGTATTTT. It yields the protein CASSLLTGVTTDTQYF.